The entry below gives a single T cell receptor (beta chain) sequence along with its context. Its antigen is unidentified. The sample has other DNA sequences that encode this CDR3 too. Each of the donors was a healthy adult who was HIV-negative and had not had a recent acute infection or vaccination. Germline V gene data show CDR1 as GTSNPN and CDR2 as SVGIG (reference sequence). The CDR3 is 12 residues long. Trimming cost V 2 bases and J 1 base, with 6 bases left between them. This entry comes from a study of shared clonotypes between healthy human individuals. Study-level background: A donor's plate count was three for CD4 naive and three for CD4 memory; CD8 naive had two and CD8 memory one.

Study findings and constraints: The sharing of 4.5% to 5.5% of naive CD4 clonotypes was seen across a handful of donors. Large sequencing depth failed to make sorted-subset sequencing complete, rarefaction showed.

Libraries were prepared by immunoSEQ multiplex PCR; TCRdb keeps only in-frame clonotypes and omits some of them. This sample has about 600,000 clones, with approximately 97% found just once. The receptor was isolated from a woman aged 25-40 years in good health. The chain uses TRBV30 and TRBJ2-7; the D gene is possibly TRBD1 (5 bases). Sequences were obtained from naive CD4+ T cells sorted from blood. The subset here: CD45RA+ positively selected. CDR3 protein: CAWSRGSYEQYF. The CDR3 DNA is TGTGCCTGGAGTAGGGGTTCCTACGAGCAGTACTTC.